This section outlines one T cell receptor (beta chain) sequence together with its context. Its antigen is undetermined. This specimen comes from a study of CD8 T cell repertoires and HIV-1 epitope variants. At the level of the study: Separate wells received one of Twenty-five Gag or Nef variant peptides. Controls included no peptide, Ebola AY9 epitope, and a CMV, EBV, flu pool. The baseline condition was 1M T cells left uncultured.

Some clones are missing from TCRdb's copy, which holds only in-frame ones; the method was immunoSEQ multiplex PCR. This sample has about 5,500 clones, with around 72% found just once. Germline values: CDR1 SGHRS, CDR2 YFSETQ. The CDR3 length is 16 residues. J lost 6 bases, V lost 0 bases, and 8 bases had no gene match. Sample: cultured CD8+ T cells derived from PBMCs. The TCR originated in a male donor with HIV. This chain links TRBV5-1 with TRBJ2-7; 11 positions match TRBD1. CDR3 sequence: CASSLDGDRGLGEQYF. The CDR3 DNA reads TGCGCCAGCAGCTTGGATGGGGACAGGGGGTTGGGCGAGCAGTACTTC.